These 27 T cell receptor beta chains originate from one sample sequenced in a study of blood T cell repertoires in COVID-19. Using immunoSEQ multiplex PCR, the repertoire was profiled, and TCRdb retains in-frame clones only, with some absent. The sample has a few hundred thousand clones, around 84% seen once. Specimen: peripheral blood. The receptors come from a man aged 50 to 60 with active or convalescent COVID-19.

The V and J genes are TRBV11-2 and TRBJ2-3; TRBD2 matches at 10 bases. V dropped 5 bases and J dropped 4; count of bases not matched to a gene: 15. The germline V gene has CDR1 SGHAT and CDR2 FQNNGV. The length of the CDR3 is 18 residues. The CDR3 reads CASSIPSPSGSNPDTQYF. CDR3 DNA: TGTGCCAGCAGCATCCCTTCCCCTAGCGGGAGTAATCCAGATACGCAGTATTTT.

This clone has only one observation. The chain employs TRBV7-2 and TRBJ2-1; 9 nucleotides align to TRBD1. There are 15 residues in the CDR3. The V segment lost 4 bases and the J segment 8 bases; nucleotides outside the gene matches: 9. CDR1 SGHTA and CDR2 FQGNSA come from the germline V gene. CDR3 sequence: CASSSRDRALDEQFF. The CDR3 DNA reads TGTGCCAGCAGCTCCCGGGACAGGGCCCTAGATGAGCAGTTCTTC.

The chain links TRBV10-3 to TRBJ2-5; D gene unclear. The germline gives CDR1 ENHRY, CDR2 SYGVKD. This CDR3 has 13 residues. Deletions cut 2 bases from V and 2 bases from J, with 6 bases between. DNA of the CDR3: TGTGCCATCAGTGAGCAGGCTCAAGAGACCCAGTACTTC. This gives the protein CAISEQAQETQYF.

The chain joins TRBV7-9 to TRBJ2-7; TRBD1 matches 8 bases. This CDR3 has 15 residues. The junction had 10 bases not matched to a gene; V was cut back by 5 bases and J by 4 bases. Per the germline V gene, CDR1 is SEHNR and CDR2 is FQNEAQ (reference sequence). CDR3 DNA: TGTGCCAGCAGCCTGGGACAGGCTGCCTTTTACGAGCAGTACTTC. Its protein is CASSLGQAAFYEQYF.

V and J are TRBV18 and TRBJ1-5; 8 bases are shared with TRBD1. V dropped 6 bases and J dropped 5; count of bases not matched to a gene: 9. Germline CDR1 reads KGHSH; CDR2 reads LQKENI. The CDR3 has 15 residues. The CDR3 bases are TGTGCCAGCTCCCCGGAGGCAGGGGGCGATCAGCCCCAGCATTTT. This sequence encodes CASSPEAGGDQPQHF.

In nucleotides, the CDR3 is TGTGCCACCAATCCGGGACTAGCGACTTACAATGAGCAGTTCTTC. Its protein product is CATNPGLATYNEQFF. The rearrangement links TRBV19 to TRBJ2-1; 10 bases agree with TRBD2. The germline V gene has CDR1 LNHDA and CDR2 SQIVND (reference sequence). The CDR3 spans 15 residues. J gave up 4 bases and V 10 bases, and 10 bases lay outside the gene matches.

The rearrangement uses TRBV30 and TRBJ1-1; D remains ambiguous. The CDR3 consists of 13 residues. In germline, CDR1 is GTSNPN, CDR2 SVGIG (reference sequence). Trimming pared 2 bases from V and 6 bases from J, leaving 13 bases between. CDR3 loop: CAWSPYNQAEAFF. The CDR3 nucleotides read TGTGCCTGGAGTCCCTACAATCAGGCTGAAGCTTTCTTT. Filled out from reference TRBV30 and TRBJ1-1, the complete variable domain reads SQTIHQWPATLVQPVGSPLSLECTVEGTSNPNLYWYRQAAGRGLQLLFYSVGIGQISSEVPQNLSASRPQDRQFILSSKKLLLSDSGFYLCAWSPYNQAEAFFGQGTRLTVV.

This chain links TRBV7-2 with TRBJ1-2; D unclear. CDR3 size: 13 residues. V was clipped by 1 base and J by 4 bases, with 7 bases between them. CDR1 and CDR2 (germline): SGHTA, FQGNSA. The CDR3 loop reads CASSLEGAYGYTF. The CDR3 DNA is TGTGCCAGCAGCTTAGAGGGAGCCTATGGCTACACCTTC.

This clone was seen just once. This chain connects TRBV28 to TRBJ2-7; 7 bases align to TRBD1. The CDR3 runs to 12 residues. Germline values: CDR1 MDHEN, CDR2 SYDVKM. The junction had 1 base not matched to a gene; V was cut back by 6 bases and J by 2 bases. Here the CDR3 DNA reads TGTGCCAGCAGCGGGACAGCCTACGAGCAGTACTTC. The encoded protein is CASSGTAYEQYF. Based on the CDR3 plus reference TRBV28 and TRBJ2-7, the full variable domain is DVKVTQSSRYLVKRTGEKVFLECVQDMDHENMFWYRQDPGLGLRLIYFSYDVKMKEKGDIPEGYSVSREKKERFSLILESASTNQTSMYLCASSGTAYEQYFGPGTRLTVT.

This clone is a singleton in its sample. This chain links TRBV5-4 with TRBJ1-1; D is ambiguous. The CDR3 is 13 residues long. V lost 4 bases and J 4 bases, leaving 11 bases between the germline ends. Germline V lookup: CDR1 SGHNT, CDR2 YYREEE (reference sequence). In DNA, the CDR3 is TGTGCCAGCAGCGAGGGTTCTCCCACTGAAGCTTTCTTT. Translated: CASSEGSPTEAFF. Complete variable domain (other parts from reference TRBV5-4 and TRBJ1-1): ETGVTQSPTHLIKTRGQQVTLRCSSQSGHNTVSWYQQALGQGPQFIFQYYREEENGRGNFPPRFSGLQFPNYSSELNVNALELDDSALYLCASSEGSPTEAFFGQGTRLTVV.

The chain links TRBV7-2 to TRBJ2-1, with a weak D call TRBD1 (6 bases). Germline CDR1 is SGHTA and CDR2 is FQGNSA. This CDR3 is built from 14 residues. The V gene lost 3 bases and the J gene lost 4 bases, with 10 bases spanning the gap. Here the CDR3 reads CASSFDRTYNEQFF. CDR3 DNA sequence: TGTGCCAGCAGCTTTGACAGGACTTACAATGAGCAGTTCTTC.

This clone appeared a single time. The J gene is TRBJ2-3, the V gene TRBV4-1; no firm D call. V was pared by 0 bases and J by 5 bases, with 6 bases between. This CDR3 spans 13 amino acids. Germline V gene sequence: CDR1 MGHRA, CDR2 YSYEKL. CDR3 protein: CASSQDPGDTQYF. Here the CDR3 DNA reads TGCGCCAGCAGCCAAGATCCGGGAGATACGCAGTATTTT.

This chain connects TRBV11-3 to TRBJ2-2, with a possible D match to TRBD1 (7 bases). Trimming left V 3 bases short and J 4 bases short, with 12 bases between. Germline CDR1 SGHNT, CDR2 YENEEA. The CDR3 spans 15 residues. CDR3 nucleotides: TGTGCCAGCAGCTTTGGAGGGGGCGGCACCGGGGAGCTGTTTTTT. Translation: CASSFGGGGTGELFF.

This chain links TRBV4-1 with TRBJ2-1; D might be TRBD1 (5 bases). Germline V lookup: CDR1 MGHRA, CDR2 YSYEKL. CDR3 length: 15 amino acids. V shed 0 bases and J shed 6 bases, with 12 bases lying between them. The CDR3 coding sequence is TGCGCCAGCAGCCAAGAAGGTATCAGGGCCAATGAGCAGTTCTTC. It encodes CASSQEGIRANEQFF.

This clone was found a few times. The CDR3 nucleotides read TGTGCCAGCACCGCCGCGGACAGGGACAATTCACCCCTCCACTTT. Translating it yields CASTAADRDNSPLHF. The chain employs TRBV28 and TRBJ1-6; 8 bases map to TRBD1. Germline assignment: CDR1 MDHEN and CDR2 SYDVKM. CDR3 length: 15 amino acids. V gave up 7 bases and J gave up 7 bases; unmatched junction bases: 9.

The chain has TRBV4-1 and TRBJ1-3; D remains ambiguous. CDR3 size: 13 residues. V was cut by 1 base and J by 4 bases, with 5 bases left in between. CDR1 is MGHRA, CDR2 YSYEKL, per germline. This CDR3 reads CASSQASGNTIYF. CDR3 nucleotide sequence: TGCGCCAGCAGCCAAGCGTCCGGAAACACCATATATTTT.

The DNA for the CDR3 is TGTGCCAGCAACCGGGACAGGGCGGGCCAGCCCCAGCATTTT. Amino acids: CASNRDRAGQPQHF. The chain carries TRBV2 and TRBJ1-5; 9 positions agree with TRBD1. The germline V gene encodes CDR1 SNHLY and CDR2 FYNNEI. Losses at the gene ends were 7 bases for V and 7 bases for J; bases not matched to a gene: 8. This CDR3 is built from 14 residues.

This chain links TRBV7-2 with TRBJ1-2; D is possibly TRBD1 (5 bases). V gave up 5 bases and J gave up 4 bases, with 14 bases separating them. The CDR3 runs to 14 residues. CDR1 is SGHTA and CDR2 is FQGNSA in the germline V gene. In DNA, the CDR3 is TGTGCCAGCAGCCCTAGCTGGGGGGTCTATGGCTACACCTTC. Encoded protein: CASSPSWGVYGYTF.

The CDR3 bases are TGCGCCAGCAGCTTTCTACCGAGACTAGCGGGAGGGCCTCATGAGCAGTTCTTC. This translates into CASSFLPRLAGGPHEQFF. The V and J genes are TRBV5-1 and TRBJ2-1, with 14 bases matching TRBD2. After removal of 2 bases from V and 8 bases from J, the junction contained 12 bases not matched to a gene. Germline V CDR1 and CDR2: SGHRS, YFSETQ. CDR3 length: 18 residues.

DNA for the CDR3: TGTGCCAGCAGTTTCCTCTTGACTAGCGGGAGTCGTATCGGGGAGCTGTTTTTT. As protein: CASSFLLTSGSRIGELFF. The gene calls are TRBV28 and TRBJ2-2; 12 bases agree with TRBD2. The V gene's germline CDR1 is MDHEN and CDR2 SYDVKM. The CDR3 consists of 18 residues. V lost 3 bases, J lost 7 bases, and 12 bases stayed unmatched.

Here the CDR3 reads CASSLQAGDEQYF. The CDR3 bases are TGTGCCAGCAGTTTGCAAGCGGGAGACGAGCAGTACTTC. The chain carries TRBV28 and TRBJ2-7; the match to TRBD2 covers 8 bases. This CDR3 has 13 residues. Trimming cost V 3 bases and J 5 bases; bases outside gene matches: 3. The germline V gene has CDR1 MDHEN and CDR2 SYDVKM. Filled out from reference TRBV28 and TRBJ2-7, the complete variable domain reads DVKVTQSSRYLVKRTGEKVFLECVQDMDHENMFWYRQDPGLGLRLIYFSYDVKMKEKGDIPEGYSVSREKKERFSLILESASTNQTSMYLCASSLQAGDEQYFGPGTRLTVT.

J is TRBJ1-3 and V is TRBV27, with D perhaps TRBD1 (6 bases). V was clipped by 8 bases and J by 0 bases, with 11 bases between them. This CDR3 comprises 14 residues. The germline gives CDR1 MNHEY, CDR2 SMNVEV (reference sequence). The CDR3 nucleotides read TGTGCCAGCGGTCGAGGGGGCTCTGGAAACACCATATATTTT. This encodes CASGRGGSGNTIYF.

CDR3 protein: CSASGQGANSPLHF. The CDR3 DNA follows: TGCAGTGCTAGTGGACAGGGGGCCAATTCACCCCTCCACTTT. The rearrangement links TRBV20-1 to TRBJ1-6, with 11 bases matching TRBD1. Trimming removed 3 bases from V and 7 bases from J; junction bases left unmatched: 2. CDR1 DFQATT and CDR2 SNEGSKA come from the germline V gene (reference sequence). The CDR3 has 14 amino acids.

This clone was seen just once. The chain links TRBV29-1 to TRBJ2-1, with 9 bases aligning to TRBD2. V trimming: 4 bases; J trimming: 0 bases; junction bases outside the gene matches: 7. The CDR3 is made up of 16 amino acids. CDR1 SQVTM and CDR2 ANQGSEA come from the germline V gene. CDR3: CSVGLGLAISYNEQFF. CDR3 nucleotide sequence: TGCAGCGTTGGTCTAGGACTAGCGATCTCCTACAATGAGCAGTTCTTC.

CDR3 protein: CASSYRGSGVNEQFF. The CDR3, as DNA: TGTGCCAGCAGTTACCGGGGGTCCGGGGTGAATGAGCAGTTCTTC. The chain recombines TRBV6-2 or TRBV6-3 with TRBJ2-1, with D possibly being TRBD2 (6 bases). The CDR3 is made up of 15 amino acids. V lost 2 bases, J lost 7 bases, and 15 bases lay in between. CDR1 and CDR2 from the germline V gene are MNHEY and SVGEGT.

The chain links TRBV10-2 to TRBJ2-1; TRBD1 might be the D (5 bases). This CDR3 has 15 amino acids. The germline CDR1 and CDR2 sequences are WSHSY and SAAADI. The V gene lost 3 bases and the J gene lost 10 bases, with 19 bases spanning the gap. Here the CDR3 reads CASSDSTVHIREQFF. The CDR3 nucleotides read TGCGCCAGCAGTGACTCGACAGTACATATCAGGGAGCAGTTCTTC.

The chain recombines TRBV15 with TRBJ1-5; D is undetermined. CDR1 and CDR2 from the germline V gene are LNHNV and YYDKDF (reference sequence). V dropped 3 bases and J dropped 7 bases, with 10 bases sitting between them. The CDR3 totals 13 residues. The CDR3 DNA follows: TGTGCCACCAGCAGGTCGCGGCGACAGCCCCAGCATTTT. It codes for CATSRSRRQPQHF. Full variable domain (rest looked up from reference TRBV15 and TRBJ1-5): DAMVIQNPRYQVTQFGKPVTLSCSQTLNHNVMYWYQQKSSQAPKLLFHYYDKDFNNEADTPDNFQSRRPNTSFCFLDIRSPGLGDTAMYLCATSRSRRQPQHFGDGTRLSIL.